These T cell receptor beta chains were read from a single sample in a study of shared clonotypes between healthy human individuals. Only in-frame clones appear in the TCRdb table, and some are missing; sequencing was by immunoSEQ multiplex PCR. Among about 2 million clones listed, just under 95% were seen once. Input material: naive CD8+ T cells sorted from blood. All receptors come from a man younger than 35 in good health. Both conserved end residues are part of each CDR3. A D gene is named only where the DNA matches it firmly. Only part of the rows carry a size: once, few, many, or a class if the clone is expanded.

V	J	D	size	DNA	CDR3
TRBV7-9	TRBJ1-5	TRBD1	.	TGTGCCAGCAGCTTGGGACAGGGGACTCAGCCCCAGCATTTT	CASSLGQGTQPQHF
TRBV27	TRBJ2-3	.	.	TGTGCCAGCAGTATCCCCTATCAGGATACGCAGTATTTT	CASSIPYQDTQYF
TRBV27	TRBJ2-3	TRBD2	.	TGTGCCAGCAGTTTAGGGACTAGCAGCACAGATACGCAGTATTTT	CASSLGTSSTDTQYF
TRBV27	TRBJ2-1	TRBD1	.	TGTGCCAGCGGGACAGGGAACAATGAGCAGTTCTTC	CASGTGNNEQFF
TRBV9	TRBJ1-3	.	.	TGTGCCAGCGGAGGGACTGTCGCCTCTGGAAACACCATATATTTT	CASGGTVASGNTIYF
TRBV15	TRBJ1-1	.	.	TGTGCCACCAGCAGGACAACGTGGGGGGAGTGGGGCACTGGAGAAGCTTTCTTT	CATSRTTWGEWGTGEAFF
TRBV9	TRBJ2-7	.	once	TGTGCCAGCAGCCCCGAGGGGGACTTATACGAGCAGTACTTC	CASSPEGDLYEQYF
TRBV10-3	TRBJ2-7	.	.	TGTGCCATCAGTGAGTCGTCGGCAGAATTCTACGAGCAGTACTTC	CAISESSAEFYEQYF
TRBV25-1	TRBJ2-7	.	.	TGTGCCAGCAGTGAAAGTATAGCCTCCTACGAGCAGTACTTC	CASSESIASYEQYF
TRBV27	TRBJ2-7	TRBD1	.	TGTGCCACCCGGGACAGGGAGTCCCACGAGCAGTACTTC	CATRDRESHEQYF
TRBV9	TRBJ2-3	TRBD2	.	TGTGCCAGCAGCGAAAATGGACTAGCCCAGACCCAAGATACGCAGTATTTT	CASSENGLAQTQDTQYF
TRBV5-6	TRBJ1-5	.	.	TGTGCCAGCAGCTCGGGGGGGAATCAGCCCCAGCATTTT	CASSSGGNQPQHF
TRBV9	TRBJ2-3	.	.	TGTGCCAGCAGCGTACAGGTTAGGGGGGGCACAGATACGCAGTATTTT	CASSVQVRGGTDTQYF
TRBV9	TRBJ2-3	.	.	TGTGCCAGCAGCGTATGGGGGCGCGGCACAGATACGCAGTATTTT	CASSVWGRGTDTQYF
TRBV13	TRBJ2-1	TRBD2	.	TGTGCCAGCAGCCCCAAAGGAGCGGGGAATGAGCAGTTCTTC	CASSPKGAGNEQFF
TRBV28	TRBJ2-7	.	.	TGTGCCAGCAGTCCCCAGACAAGGGTTCCCTACGAGCAGTACTTC	CASSPQTRVPYEQYF
TRBV14	TRBJ2-7	.	.	TGTGCCAGCAGCCAAGATTGGGGTGTGGGCGAGCAGTACTTC	CASSQDWGVGEQYF
TRBV5-6	TRBJ2-7	.	.	TGTGCCAGCAGCCTCTTGAACTACGAGCAGTACTTC	CASSLLNYEQYF
TRBV7-9	TRBJ1-1	.	.	TGTGCCAGCAGGATTACAGGCGCCACTGAAGCTTTCTTT	CASRITGATEAFF
TRBV4-1	TRBJ2-1	TRBD1	.	TGCGCCAGCAGCCTCCCCCCTACCGGGACAGGGATCTACAATGAGCAGTTCTTC	CASSLPPTGTGIYNEQFF
TRBV7-9	TRBJ2-1	.	.	TGTGCCAGCAGCTTAACTAGGGGTCCCAATGAGCAGTTCTTC	CASSLTRGPNEQFF
TRBV7-9	TRBJ1-4	.	.	TGTGCCAGCAGCGACCAGACAGCAACTAATGAAAAACTGTTTTTT	CASSDQTATNEKLFF
TRBV9	TRBJ2-5	.	.	TGTGCCAGCAGCGTAGACAGTAGTCAAGAGACCCAGTACTTC	CASSVDSSQETQYF
TRBV27	TRBJ2-7	.	.	TGTGCCAGCAGTATCCGGGACGGACGTAGCGAGCAGTACTTC	CASSIRDGRSEQYF
TRBV25-1	TRBJ2-5	.	.	TGTGCCAGCAGTGAATCGGGACCCTTGGGGGAGACCCAGTACTTC	CASSESGPLGETQYF
TRBV11-2	TRBJ2-3	.	.	TGTGCCAGCAGCTTAGGTAGACTAGCAGATACGCAGTATTTT	CASSLGRLADTQYF
TRBV10-3	TRBJ1-1	TRBD1	.	TGTGCCATCAGTGCGGGAGGGGGCAGGGACACTGAAGCTTTCTTT	CAISAGGGRDTEAFF
TRBV9	TRBJ2-4	TRBD1	.	TGTGCCAGCAGCGTAGCAGGGGGTGCCAAAAACATTCAGTACTTC	CASSVAGGAKNIQYF
TRBV7-6	TRBJ2-1	.	.	TGTGCCAGCAGCTTAGCGTTTGGGTTGGATGAGCAGTTCTTC	CASSLAFGLDEQFF
TRBV9	TRBJ2-5	.	.	TGTGCCAGCAGCGAGGGGGGGTCTGGGCAGACCCAGTACTTC	CASSEGGSGQTQYF
TRBV27	TRBJ1-4	.	.	TGTGCCAGCAGGCCGACAACAACTAATGAAAAACTGTTTTTT	CASRPTTTNEKLFF
TRBV4-3	TRBJ2-3	TRBD1	.	TGCGCCAGCAGCCCCGGGACAGCCCCTAGCACAGATACGCAGTATTTT	CASSPGTAPSTDTQYF
TRBV4-1	TRBJ1-1	.	.	TGCGCCAGCAGTGCAGGGACGATGAACACTGAAGCTTTCTTT	CASSAGTMNTEAFF
TRBV4-1	TRBJ1-1	TRBD1	.	TGCGCCAGCAGCCAAGAAAGGGGACAGAGCCTTAACACTGAAGCTTTCTTT	CASSQERGQSLNTEAFF
TRBV6-5	TRBJ2-7	.	.	TGTGCCAGCAGTTACCTCCAGGAATCCTACGAGCAGTACTTC	CASSYLQESYEQYF
TRBV7-9	TRBJ2-1	TRBD2	.	TGTGCCAGCAGCCCGACTAGCGGGGGGCTTTTCGATGAGCAGTTCTTC	CASSPTSGGLFDEQFF
TRBV6-5	TRBJ2-5	TRBD2	once	TGTGCCAGCAGTTACTCGCCTAGCGGGATTCAAGAGACCCAGTACTTC	CASSYSPSGIQETQYF
TRBV23-1	TRBJ2-7	.	.	TGCGCCAGCAGTCGGGTAACGTACGAGCAGTACTTC	CASSRVTYEQYF
TRBV6-1	TRBJ2-5	.	.	TGTGCCAGCAGTGAAGAGGGTGACGAGGGAGAGACCCAGTACTTC	CASSEEGDEGETQYF
TRBV7-9	TRBJ2-2	.	.	TGTGCCAGCAGCCTGGCTGGATCCGGGGAGCTGTTTTTT	CASSLAGSGELFF
TRBV10-3	TRBJ2-1	.	.	TGTGCCATCGGCCGGGACGGTTACAATGAGCAGTTCTTC	CAIGRDGYNEQFF
TRBV12-2	TRBJ2-7	.	.	TGTGCAAGTCGCTCAAGAAGCGAGCAGTACTTC	CASRSRSEQYF
TRBV27	TRBJ1-2	.	.	TGTGCCAGCAGTTTAGAGGGTTCCTATGGCTACACCTTC	CASSLEGSYGYTF
TRBV30	TRBJ2-7	TRBD1	.	TGTGCCGGCTCACAGGGGAGCTCCTACGAGCAGTACTTC	CAGSQGSSYEQYF
TRBV5-5	TRBJ2-7	.	.	TGTGCCAGCAGCCCCGGGGGCTACGAGCAGTACTTC	CASSPGGYEQYF
TRBV28	TRBJ2-6	.	.	TGTGCCAGCAGTTTCCGCTCTGGGGCCAACGTCCTGACTTTC	CASSFRSGANVLTF
TRBV28	TRBJ2-7	.	.	TGTGCCAGCAGTTTTAGCGTCTACGAGCAGTACTTC	CASSFSVYEQYF
TRBV28	TRBJ1-3	.	.	TGTGCCAGCAGTTTAAATAGGGGGGGAAACACCATATATTTT	CASSLNRGGNTIYF
TRBV7-6	TRBJ2-7	TRBD2	.	TGTGCCAGCAGCTCTAGCGGGGGGAGCTCCTACGAGCAGTACTTC	CASSSSGGSSYEQYF